The rows below give T cell receptor beta chains drawn from one sample of a study of CD8+CD57+ T cells in acquired aplastic anemia. Each CDR3 protein is one row after TCRdb ran MiXCR on the reads. The table lists about 170,000 distinct CDR3 sequences, 47% of them singletons, with around 1% in the top ten. The source material was sorted CD4+, CD8+, or CD8+CD57+ T cells (not recorded which) from PBMCs. These receptors all come from a human donor with aplastic anemia. Each CDR3 is given without its conserved first and last residue. The D gene is left open where the match is weak. Size is stated for part of the rows, as once, few or many counts, or as a class when the clone is expanded.

clone_size v_call d_call cdr3_aa
- TRBV24-1 TRBD1 ATSDPTGDQPQH
- TRBV10-3 - AISDSESPNEKLF
- TRBV10-3 TRBD2 ASPLAGGLDTLY
- TRBV7-8 TRBD1 ASSLRGQGEGFYEQY
- TRBV5-1 - ASSLMPDSPYEQY
many TRBV20-1 - SARAGGRGAF
- TRBV11-1 - ASSSTGSGTDTQY
few TRBV7-8 - ASSAAGANVLT
many TRBV14 - ASSPARTGELF
- TRBV29-1 TRBD2 SVDLGLAGGQDTQY
few TRBV29-1 - SVDVERSRGYT
- TRBV2 - ASRTQGFNSPLH
many TRBV7-2 - ASSPGRYEQY
many TRBV6-2/TRBV6-3 TRBD1 ASSYYGQAGSSPLH
- TRBV7-2 - ASSGPRLYEQY
- TRBV5-1 - ASSDGQYYEQY
- TRBV5-1 - ASSLVARDLGTDSRYGYT
many TRBV6-2/TRBV6-3 TRBD1 ASRVADREAF
once TRBV29-1 TRBD2 SVVGTSNEQF
- TRBV7-9 TRBD1 ASSFGTGGAETQY
many TRBV5-1 - ASSSRPTGLDTIY
- TRBV19 TRBD2 ASSTPLAGAYNEQF
many TRBV7-8 - ASSVRDLNTEAF
few TRBV7-9 - ASSRNNEQF
few TRBV4-3 - ASSQEGRGSEKLF
- TRBV19 - ASRYTTNEKLF
few TRBV6-2/TRBV6-3 TRBD1 ASSYPSGTGDYSNQPQH
- TRBV29-1 - SATAGTQPQH
- TRBV2 - ASPLGGTQY
many TRBV7-9 - ASSLADPPVASRQY
- TRBV15 - TTTPGVRASIDTQY
- TRBV6-5 TRBD1 ASSYSTGGNLETQY
- TRBV2 - ASSRNRESVYEQY
- TRBV10-3 - ATSGLEDTGELF
- TRBV10-3 - AISESARDRSYEQY
- TRBV5-4 - ASSLARQPYEQY
- TRBV19 TRBD2 ASSAGLGLEIQY
- TRBV20-1 TRBD1 SAMTGADSPLH
few TRBV15 - ATSRDGRELF
few TRBV24-1 - ATSVGEQQY